The 5 T cell receptor beta chains in this list originate from one sample, sequenced in a study of cytotoxic CD8 clonotypes in ibrutinib-treated CLL. Sequenced by immunoSEQ multiplex PCR; TCRdb stores in-frame clones only, minus some. The data hold 250,000 to 350,000 clones, with approximately 76% observed a single time. The sample consisted of PBMCs, taken at disease progression, from a patient treated with ibrutinib. These receptors were obtained from a human donor with chronic lymphocytic leukemia.

The chain carries TRBV28 and TRBJ2-7; D unresolved. CDR1 is MDHEN, CDR2 SYDVKM, per germline. Trimming removed 1 base at V and 2 bases at J, with 9 bases between. The CDR3 totals 14 residues. CDR3 sequence (DNA): TGTGCCAGCAGTTTATTTAGAGCCCCCTACGAGCAGTACTTC. It codes for CASSLFRAPYEQYF.

J is TRBJ1-1 and V is TRBV27, with a tentative D call TRBD1 (6 bases). Trimming pared 7 bases from V and 6 bases from J, leaving 21 bases between. The CDR3 covers 15 residues. Per the germline V gene, CDR1 is MNHEY and CDR2 is SMNVEV (reference sequence). The CDR3 DNA sequence: TGTGCCAGCAATCCACTAGGGGGAGGGAGACCTGAAGCTTTCTTT. Translated, it gives CASNPLGGGRPEAFF.

This clone was detected only a few times. The chain joins TRBV27 to TRBJ2-5, with D uncertain. Germline-derived CDR1 and CDR2 are MNHEY and SMNVEV (reference sequence). V lost 6 bases and J lost 0, with 11 bases in between. The CDR3 has 14 amino acids. The CDR3 reads CASRRYGYQETQYF. The DNA of the CDR3 is TGTGCCAGCAGGCGGTATGGCTACCAAGAGACCCAGTACTTC.

In this sample, this clone turned up a few times. The chain links TRBV5-5 to TRBJ2-7; D might be TRBD1 or TRBD2, each matching 5 bases. Trimming left V 2 bases short and J 2 bases short, with 11 bases between. The CDR3 is 14 amino acids. Germline V gives CDR1 SGHKS, CDR2 YYEKEE (reference sequence). This CDR3 reads CASSFRDGTYEQYF. In DNA, the CDR3 is TGTGCCAGCAGCTTCCGGGACGGGACCTACGAGCAGTACTTC.

The chain is built from TRBV29-1 and TRBJ2-1, with D unclear. In germline, CDR1 is SQVTM, CDR2 ANQGSEA. The germline V and J ends were trimmed by 4 bases and 9 bases, with 7 bases remaining between them. The CDR3 loop spans 10 amino acids. The CDR3 bases are TGCAGCGTTGTTACGCCTGAGCAGTTCTTC. Translation: CSVVTPEQFF.